Listed below are T cell receptor beta chains from one sample, sequenced in a study of cytomegalovirus exposure and HLA in healthy donors. Profiled with immunoSEQ multiplex PCR; TCRdb holds only in-frame clones, not every one. Of roughly 200,000 clones in the sample, 70% were seen once. The sample consisted of PBMCs. The receptor set was obtained from a man aged 35 to 55 in good health and CMV-seropositive. CDR3s include the opening cysteine and the closing phenylalanine or tryptophan. D genes are given only for firm matches. Size is omitted from some rows. Given values are once, few, many or a class for expanded clones.

TGTGCCAGCAGCTCCCCGGGAAATCCCTACGAGCAGTACTTC	CASSSPGNPYEQYF	few	TRBJ2-7	TRBV7-2	.
TGTGCTAGTGGTTTGGTACGAGGGTGGGGTACAGATACGCAGTATTTT	CASGLVRGWGTDTQYF	.	TRBJ2-3	TRBV12-5	.
TGTGCCAGTAGTATAGGAGGCAGCCTCAATCAGCCCCAGCATTTT	CASSIGGSLNQPQHF	few	TRBJ1-5	TRBV19	.
TGTGCCAGCAGCTTGGTGGACAGGGCGGGTTTTGCTTTCTTT	CASSLVDRAGFAFF	.	TRBJ1-1	TRBV5-6	TRBD1
TGCGCCAGCAGTTCTGGCGGGGGGGCTCTCACCGGGGAGCTGTTTTTT	CASSSGGGALTGELFF	.	TRBJ2-2	TRBV4-3	TRBD2
TGTTCCAGCAGCTTGCTAGCGGGCACACCCGGGGAGCTGTTTTTT	CSSSLLAGTPGELFF	.	TRBJ2-2	TRBV7-9	TRBD2
TGTGCCAGCAGCTTTAGGACACAAAACACCGGGGAGCTGTTTTTT	CASSFRTQNTGELFF	.	TRBJ2-2	TRBV7-9	.
TGTGCCAGCAGTCGCGACAGGGACATCGAGCAGTTCTTC	CASSRDRDIEQFF	.	TRBJ2-1	TRBV11-2	TRBD1
TGTGCCAGCAGCCCCAGGGGAGATACGCAGTATTTT	CASSPRGDTQYF	few	TRBJ2-3	TRBV9	.
TGTGCCAGCAGCCCGGGGTCCTACGAGCAGTACTTC	CASSPGSYEQYF	few	TRBJ2-7	TRBV14	.
TGCGCCAGCAGCTCCAGTCGACAGGGGACCTACGAGCAGTACTTC	CASSSSRQGTYEQYF	few	TRBJ2-7	TRBV5-1	TRBD1
TGTGCCACCGAAGACAGGGTCTACGAGCAGTACTTC	CATEDRVYEQYF	.	TRBJ2-7	TRBV7-2	TRBD1
TGTGCCAGCAGCTTGCAGACAGGGGGCCGATCACCCCTCCACTTT	CASSLQTGGRSPLHF	.	TRBJ1-6	TRBV5-5	TRBD1
TGCGCCAGCAGCAAGACAGGGGCCTACGAGCAGTACTTC	CASSKTGAYEQYF	few	TRBJ2-7	TRBV5-1	TRBD1
TGTGCCAGCAGCTTGGGCGCAGGGAAAGCGAACACTGAAGCTTTCTTT	CASSLGAGKANTEAFF	few	TRBJ1-1	TRBV5-5	.
TGTGCCAGCAGTCCAGGACAGGGGGCGAATTCACCCCTCCACTTT	CASSPGQGANSPLHF	.	TRBJ1-6	TRBV27	TRBD1
TGTGCCAGCAGTTACTCGTACGGTCAGCCCCAGCATTTT	CASSYSYGQPQHF	.	TRBJ1-5	TRBV6-5	.
TGTGCCAGCAGTTTAGAGAGCTACAGGGGTAGTTCACCCCTCCACTTT	CASSLESYRGSSPLHF	.	TRBJ1-6	TRBV28	TRBD1
TGTGCCAGCAGTGACCCGGGACTAGCTGTCTACGAGCAGTACTTC	CASSDPGLAVYEQYF	.	TRBJ2-7	TRBV28	TRBD2
TGTGCCAGTAGCGTCCAGGGGCTCGGGGACTATGGCTACACCTTC	CASSVQGLGDYGYTF	.	TRBJ1-2	TRBV19	.
TGTGCCAGCAGTGAAGAACGGACAGGGAACACTGAAGCTTTCTTT	CASSEERTGNTEAFF	.	TRBJ1-1	TRBV6-1	TRBD1
TGTGCCAGCAGTGATAGCGTAAGGGCTCAAGAGACCCAGTACTTC	CASSDSVRAQETQYF	.	TRBJ2-5	TRBV6-1	.
TGTGCCAGCAGTTACTTATATTCCGGGATTGAAGCTTTCTTT	CASSYLYSGIEAFF	.	TRBJ1-1	TRBV6-5	.
TGTGCCAGCAGCTGGACAGGGTCGGATGGCTACACCTTC	CASSWTGSDGYTF	few	TRBJ1-2	TRBV5-8	TRBD1
TGTGCCACCAGGCGAGTGGGCCAGGTGGTCAATGAGCAGTTCTTC	CATRRVGQVVNEQFF	few	TRBJ2-1	TRBV28	.
TGCGCCAGCAGCACCGACAGGGTATACAATGAGCAGTTCTTC	CASSTDRVYNEQFF	.	TRBJ2-1	TRBV5-1	TRBD1
TGTGCCAGCTCACCAGGGGAGGATCAGCCCCAGCATTTT	CASSPGEDQPQHF	.	TRBJ1-5	TRBV18	.
TGTGCCAGCAGCTTGGGTTCGGGAAATGAAAAACTGTTTTTT	CASSLGSGNEKLFF	.	TRBJ1-4	TRBV5-5	.
TGTGCCAGCAGTCCCTTGGACAGGGGAGGGCCTGCCTATGGCTACATCTTC	CASSPLDRGGPAYGYIF	.	TRBJ1-2	TRBV27	TRBD1
TGTGCCAGCAGTGGGGGGAACGGGGGAGACACTGAAGCTTTCTTT	CASSGGNGGDTEAFF	.	TRBJ1-1	TRBV25-1	.
TGTGCCAGCAGCTTGCCCAGGGCTTTCGGCTACACCTTC	CASSLPRAFGYTF	.	TRBJ1-2	TRBV5-6	.
TGTGCCAGCTCGGGTAGCAATCAGCCCCAGCATTTT	CASSGSNQPQHF	.	TRBJ1-5	TRBV19	.
TGTGCCAGCAGCCTGGCGGGGACCGGCACTAGCACAGATACGCAGTATTTT	CASSLAGTGTSTDTQYF	.	TRBJ2-3	TRBV7-8	.
TGTGCTAGTGGTTGGATCAGGGGAAACTATGGCTACACCTTC	CASGWIRGNYGYTF	.	TRBJ1-2	TRBV12-5	.
TGTGCCAGCAGCTGGTCCGGGACAGGGGATGAAAAACTGTTTTTT	CASSWSGTGDEKLFF	.	TRBJ1-4	TRBV11-2	TRBD1
TGCGCCAGCAGCGGCCGGGACAGGGGGAAGTATGGCTACACCTTC	CASSGRDRGKYGYTF	.	TRBJ1-2	TRBV4-3	TRBD1
TGTGCCAGCAGTGTGTGGCCAGAAAACGAGCAGTACTTC	CASSVWPENEQYF	.	TRBJ2-7	TRBV7-6	.
TGTGCCAGCAGCGGGACAGCGAACACCGGGGAGCTGTTTTTT	CASSGTANTGELFF	.	TRBJ2-2	TRBV6-1	TRBD1
TGTGCAAGTCCCAGACCCAGGGGGAACACTGAAGCTTTCTTT	CASPRPRGNTEAFF	.	TRBJ1-1	TRBV12-2	.
TGTGCCAGCAGTCCCCGGGGGAAATCTTCCTACGAGCAGTACTTC	CASSPRGKSSYEQYF	.	TRBJ2-7	TRBV6-5	.
TGCGCCAGCAGCCAAGACAATAGCAATCAGCCCCAGCATTTT	CASSQDNSNQPQHF	.	TRBJ1-5	TRBV4-3	.
TGCAGCGTTCGGGCATCGGGAGGCTACACCTTC	CSVRASGGYTF	few	TRBJ1-2	TRBV29-1	.
TGTGCCAGCAGTCCCTGGCTGAACACTGAAGCTTTCTTT	CASSPWLNTEAFF	.	TRBJ1-1	TRBV6-6	.
TGTGCCAGCGTTCTCCCGACAGGCCAATCTAACTATGGCTACACCTTC	CASVLPTGQSNYGYTF	.	TRBJ1-2	TRBV7-2	.
TGTGCCAGCAGTGGCCGATGGGACAGCAATAGCAATCAGCCCCAGCATTTT	CASSGRWDSNSNQPQHF	.	TRBJ1-5	TRBV6-1	TRBD1
TGCAGCGTTCTTATAGCGGGGGGGCCAGATACGCAGTATTTT	CSVLIAGGPDTQYF	.	TRBJ2-3	TRBV29-1	TRBD2
TGCGCCAGCAGCTTGGGATTTCGGGGGGCCAGGGAGCTGTTTTTT	CASSLGFRGARELFF	.	TRBJ2-2	TRBV5-1	.
TGTGCCAGCTCGATCGGAGGCAATGAGCAGTTCTTC	CASSIGGNEQFF	.	TRBJ2-1	TRBV6-6	.
TGTGCCAGCAGCCTACCCCATCGACTAGCGGGGGGGCGCAATGAGCAGTTCTTC	CASSLPHRLAGGRNEQFF	.	TRBJ2-1	TRBV7-9	TRBD2
TGTGCCACCAGCAGTGACAGCACCGGGGAGCTGTTTTTT	CATSSDSTGELFF	.	TRBJ2-2	TRBV15	.
TGTGCCAGCAGGCCCGGGACAGGGGTTGGGGAGACCCAGTACTTC	CASRPGTGVGETQYF	.	TRBJ2-5	TRBV6-1	TRBD1
TGTGCCAGCAGCGTCGAGGGCGGGGGGGTGTCCTCCTACGAGCAGTACTTC	CASSVEGGGVSSYEQYF	.	TRBJ2-7	TRBV9	TRBD2
TGTGCCAGCAGCTCCGGACTAACTCTCCAAGAGACCCAGTACTTC	CASSSGLTLQETQYF	few	TRBJ2-5	TRBV7-9	.
TGTGCCAGCAGTTACCGGCGGGGGGGCCTTTACGAGCAGTACTTC	CASSYRRGGLYEQYF	.	TRBJ2-7	TRBV6-5	TRBD2
TGTGCCAGCAGCTTAGTTATAGGACAGCTAGCTTTCTTT	CASSLVIGQLAFF	few	TRBJ1-1	TRBV11-2	.
TGCAGCGTTGAAGCGGCAAGGAGTGGCACCTACGAGCAGTACTTC	CSVEAARSGTYEQYF	few	TRBJ2-7	TRBV29-1	.
TGCAGCGTAACCGCGGACTCCGGGGGCGGGGAGCTGTTTTTT	CSVTADSGGGELFF	.	TRBJ2-2	TRBV29-1	.
TGCAGCGTCGATGACAGGGGAGAGACCCAGTACTTC	CSVDDRGETQYF	.	TRBJ2-5	TRBV29-1	TRBD1
TGTGCCAGCTCACCCCGGCGGGGGGATTCCTACGAGCAGTACTTC	CASSPRRGDSYEQYF	.	TRBJ2-7	TRBV18	TRBD2
TGTGCCAGCTGTGGACAGGGCCCCTGTTGTGAGCAGTACTTC	CASCGQGPCCEQYF	.	TRBJ2-7	TRBV7-2	TRBD1